The TCR beta chain under discussion was sequenced for a study of T-cell memory formation after mild COVID-19. Across the whole study: The TCR clusters were mostly specific to one donor.

Study findings and constraints: Prior to infection, memory already included some responding clones, suggesting cross-reactive memory joined. Contracting clones from day 15 to 85 showed balanced CD4/CD8; later expanders favored CD4+.

Details on this clonotype: The antigen is undetermined.

One entry per CDR3 protein results from TCRdb running MiXCR on the 5' RACE reads. The sample gives 250,000 to 300,000 distinct CDR3 sequences, 15% to 20% of which show up once; 20% to 25% is in the top ten. Material: PBMCs or a T cell subset sorted from them (not recorded which). This receptor was obtained from a man aged 18 to 29 who had mild COVID-19 (a few samples of this study predate the infection). Cell type and time point are not known.

Here the CDR3 DNA reads TGTGCCAACCAAATGGGTGCCGATACGCAGTATTTT. Its protein is CANQMGADTQYF. This chain uses TRBV7-2 with TRBJ2-3, with D unresolved. Between the trimmed V and J ends, which lost 10 bases and 6 bases, there was a span of 14 bases. From germline, CDR1 is SGHTA and CDR2 FQGNSA. This CDR3 region has 12 residues.